Presented here are 14 T cell receptor beta chains from one specimen sequenced in a study of T-cell reconstitution after alpha-beta-depleted transplantation in children. A TCRbeta library incorporating unique molecular identifiers was prepared. TCRdb passed the PCR reads through MiXCR, listing each CDR3 protein once. The data hold about 830,000 distinct CDR3 sequences, with 16% observed a single time. The sample was PBMCs, mostly from graft donor cells, taken 360 days after TCRalphabeta/CD19-depleted stem cell transplant. The receptors here all came from a male patient between 5 and 17 years old who had a stem cell transplant for acute lymphoblastic leukemia, so the T cells may come from the graft donor.

The V call is TRBV4-2, the J call TRBJ1-2; D not certain. The length of the CDR3 is 18 residues. Germline values: CDR1 LGHNA, CDR2 YNFKEQ. The germline V and J ends were trimmed by 1 base and 0 bases, with 18 bases remaining between them. The CDR3 protein is CASSQGPSGSGPNYGYTF. The DNA of the CDR3 is TGTGCCAGCAGCCAAGGACCGAGTGGATCAGGCCCTAACTATGGCTACACCTTC.

The rearrangement uses TRBV20-1 and TRBJ2-7; 7 nucleotides agree with TRBD2. The J segment lost 7 bases and the V segment lost 0 bases, leaving 12 bases of the junction unmatched. The CDR3 consists of 15 residues. The V gene's germline CDR1 is DFQATT and CDR2 SNEGSKA (reference sequence). DNA for the CDR3: TGCAGTGCTAGAGATCCTAGCGGTGGGAATTTTGAGCAGTACTTC. Residues: CSARDPSGGNFEQYF.

This clonotype has just a few counts. CDR3 DNA: TGTGCCAGCAGCTACCCCGGACTAAGAGGGTGGAATGAGCAGTTCTTC. As protein: CASSYPGLRGWNEQFF. The rearrangement uses TRBV7-9 and TRBJ2-1; possible D gene TRBD2, 6 bases. Germline V gene data show CDR1 as SEHNR and CDR2 as FQNEAQ (reference sequence). Trimming took off 4 bases at V and 7 bases at J, with 20 bases between the two ends. The CDR3 has 16 residues. The full variable domain, completed using reference TRBV7-9 and TRBJ2-1, is DTGVSQNPRHKITKRGQNVTFRCDPISEHNRLYWYRQTLGQGPEFLTYFQNEAQLEKSRLLSDRFSAERPKGSFSTLEIQRTEQGDSAMYLCASSYPGLRGWNEQFFGPGTRLTVL.

This clonotype was recorded a few times. The CDR3 nucleotides read TGTGCCAGCAGCTTGGCCCCCCAGCCCTACGAGCAGTACTTC. It yields the protein CASSLAPQPYEQYF. The chain carries TRBV5-5 and TRBJ2-7, with no clear D. Per the germline V gene, CDR1 is SGHKS and CDR2 is YYEKEE (reference sequence). The V gene lost 0 bases and the J gene lost 2 bases, with 9 bases spanning the gap. CDR3 length: 14 amino acids. The entire variable domain, with the rest obtained from reference TRBV5-5 and TRBJ2-7, is as follows: DAGVTQSPTHLIKTRGQQVTLRCSPISGHKSVSWYQQVLGQGPQFIFQYYEKEERGRGNFPDRFSARQFPNYSSELNVNALLLGDSALYLCASSLAPQPYEQYFGPGTRLTVT.

This clonotype was observed a handful of times. The V and J genes are TRBV29-1 and TRBJ2-3; either TRBD1 or TRBD2 may supply D (5 bases each). Germline CDR1 is SQVTM and CDR2 is ANQGSEA. The CDR3 extends over 13 amino acids. Trimming cost V 6 bases and J 4 bases, with 14 bases left between them. CDR3 sequence (DNA): TGCAGCGTCAACCTTGGGGGAGCAGATACGCAGTATTTT. Protein: CSVNLGGADTQYF.

The chain is built from TRBV20-1 and TRBJ2-7, with 10 bases lining up with TRBD2. CDR1 DFQATT and CDR2 SNEGSKA come from the germline V gene (reference sequence). This CDR3 region has 14 residues. V gave up 3 bases and J gave up 6 bases; unmatched junction bases: 8. The CDR3 is CSARTSGFSAEQYF. For the CDR3, the DNA is TGCAGTGCTAGGACTAGCGGGTTTTCGGCCGAGCAGTACTTC.

This clonotype has a handful of counts. The rearrangement uses TRBV27 and TRBJ1-1; no firm D call. V was clipped by 3 bases and J by 3 bases, with 8 bases between them. The CDR3 spans 13 residues. The germline V gene encodes CDR1 MNHEY and CDR2 SMNVEV (reference sequence). Here the CDR3 reads CASSFLGYTEAFF. The CDR3 DNA reads TGTGCCAGCAGTTTTCTGGGGTACACTGAAGCTTTCTTT.

The CDR3 DNA reads as TGTGCCAGCAGCTTAGAACAGGCAAGCTCCTACAATGAGCAGTTCTTC. Translating it yields CASSLEQASSYNEQFF. The chain is built from TRBV11-1 and TRBJ2-1; D possibly corresponds to TRBD1 (5 bases). CDR1 and CDR2 (germline): SGHAT, FQDESV (reference sequence). CDR3 size: 16 residues. V lost 1 base and J lost 0, with 10 bases in between.

This chain connects TRBV12-3 or TRBV12-4 to TRBJ2-5, with D perhaps TRBD1 (5 bases). The V end was cut by 1 base, the J end by 2 bases, with 17 bases between. The length of the CDR3 is 17 residues. CDR3 loop: CASSLDRPRHQQETQYF. The DNA for the CDR3 is TGTGCCAGCAGTTTAGACAGGCCGCGACACCAACAAGAGACCCAGTACTTC.

There are many counts of this clonotype. The chain couples TRBV5-1 to TRBJ2-3; weak D call: TRBD2 (5 bases). Trimming took 1 base from V and 6 from J, leaving 6 bases between them. Germline CDR1 reads SGHRS; CDR2 reads YFSETQ. This CDR3 spans 12 amino acids. This chain's CDR3 is CASSLRGDTQYF. The CDR3 DNA follows: TGCGCCAGCAGCTTGAGAGGGGATACGCAGTATTTT.

This clonotype was counted at least ten times. The J gene is TRBJ2-1, the V gene TRBV5-1, with a tentative D call TRBD2 (5 bases). This CDR3 has 12 residues. The germline CDR1 and CDR2 sequences are SGHRS and YFSETQ. V was clipped by 2 bases and J by 6 bases, with 6 bases between them. For the CDR3, the DNA is TGCGCCAGCAGCTTTGAGGGCAATGAGCAGTTCTTC. Encoded protein: CASSFEGNEQFF.

This clonotype has a single count. The J gene is TRBJ2-2, the V gene TRBV7-8, with D perhaps matching TRBD2 (5 bases). CDR1 is SGHVS, CDR2 FQNEAQ, per germline. The CDR3 runs 13 residues. Trimming cost V 5 bases and J 6 bases, with 10 bases left between them. Here the CDR3 reads CASSPLESGELFF. The CDR3, as DNA: TGTGCCAGCAGCCCACTAGAGTCCGGGGAGCTGTTTTTT.

The V call is TRBV12-3 or TRBV12-4, the J call TRBJ2-7; no reliable D call. This CDR3 spans 14 amino acids. V dropped 8 bases and J dropped 4 bases, with 18 bases sitting between them. CDR3 DNA: TGTGCCAGCGACATACCCCCAGTCCCATACGAGCAGTACTTC. As protein: CASDIPPVPYEQYF.

This sequence joins TRBV2 and TRBJ1-1, with D possibly matching TRBD1 (5 bases). Between the trimmed V and J ends, which lost 5 bases and 6 bases, there was a span of 10 bases. Germline V gives CDR1 SNHLY, CDR2 FYNNEI. The CDR3 extends over 12 amino acids. CDR3 sequence reads: CASSSQGSEAFF. In DNA form, the CDR3 reads TGTGCCAGCAGTTCCCAGGGCTCTGAAGCTTTCTTT.